The clone carrying this T cell receptor beta chain has at least ten counts. Its cognate antigen is unknown. These data come from a study of T cell repertoires in cytomegalovirus infection. Study background: Public TCR beta signatures provided an indication of both CMV infection and a matching HLA type.

CDR1 and CDR2 from the germline V gene are LGHDT and YNNKEL (reference sequence). There are 15 residues in the CDR3. Between the trimmed V and J ends, which lost 1 base and 2 bases, there was a span of 9 bases. Study findings and constraints: CMV carriers with the relevant HLA were identified by cumulative public TCR beta family frequency. Clonotypes of TCR beta that were HLA-C-restricted and CMV-specific dominated the ex vivo response.

TCRdb called the reads again in MiXCR, with one record for every CDR3 protein. Of 450,000 to 600,000 distinct CDR3 sequences in the sample, roughly 12% were seen once. This chain connects TRBV3-1 to TRBJ1-5; no clear D gene. The receptor was isolated from a human donor in good health (CMV status not recorded). Some clones in this sample may be carry-over from other donors' samples. What was sequenced was PBMCs. The CDR3 DNA reads TGTGCCAGCAGCCAAGGGACGCGGGGCAATCAGCCCCAGCATTTT. It encodes CASSQGTRGNQPQHF.